What follows are 30 T cell receptor beta chains derived from one specimen sequenced in a study of shared clonotypes between healthy human individuals. TCRdb keeps only in-frame clones here, not all; method: immunoSEQ multiplex PCR. The table records roughly 590,000 clones, 95% to 96% of them present only once. The naive CD8 fraction comprised CD45RO-negative cells positively selected for CCR7 and excluded terminally differentiated effector memory CD45RA+ cells. Sequenced input: naive CD8+ T cells sorted from blood. The source is a young woman in good health.

This chain links TRBV9 with TRBJ2-7, with 7 bases lining up with TRBD2. The length of the CDR3 is 16 residues. Trimming cost V 2 bases and J 4 bases; bases outside gene matches: 12. From germline, CDR1 is SGDLS and CDR2 YYNGEE. The CDR3: CASSVLAASGTYEQYF. In DNA form, the CDR3 reads TGTGCCAGCAGCGTGCTAGCGGCCTCGGGGACGTACGAGCAGTACTTC.

The rearrangement uses TRBV6-1 and TRBJ1-2; D is possibly TRBD1 (6 bases). The V gene lost 2 bases and the J gene lost 8 bases, with 12 bases spanning the gap. CDR3 size: 13 residues. Germline CDR1 reads MNHNS; CDR2 reads SASEGT. The CDR3, as DNA: TGTGCCAGCAGTGAAACAGGGCGGTCGGGCTACACCTTC. Amino acids: CASSETGRSGYTF.

The chain couples TRBV29-1 to TRBJ2-1, with 10 bases fitting TRBD2. Germline CDR1 is SQVTM and CDR2 is ANQGSEA. There are 13 residues in the CDR3. V was pared by 7 bases and J by 7 bases, with 7 bases of the junction left unmatched. The CDR3 loop reads CSALAGVRNEQFF. For the CDR3, the DNA is TGCAGCGCCCTAGCGGGAGTAAGGAATGAGCAGTTCTTC.

This chain uses TRBV27 with TRBJ1-2; 8 nucleotides line up with TRBD1. Losses at the gene ends were 6 bases for V and 3 bases for J; bases not matched to a gene: 12. This CDR3 is built from 16 residues. CDR1 and CDR2 (germline): MNHEY, SMNVEV (reference sequence). CDR3 residues: CASSAQGALAYYGYTF. In DNA form, the CDR3 reads TGTGCCAGCAGCGCGCAGGGGGCACTAGCCTACTATGGCTACACCTTC.

The V and J genes are TRBV10-2 and TRBJ1-2; D unclear. With 6 bases removed from V and 1 base from J, the gap between germline ends came to 6 bases. CDR1 and CDR2 (germline): WSHSY, SAAADI. The CDR3 spans 12 residues. CDR3 sequence reads: CASSARNYGYTF. CDR3 nucleotides: TGCGCCAGCAGCGCCCGTAACTATGGCTACACCTTC.

This clone was picked up one time. The chain joins TRBV4-1 to TRBJ2-5; no definite D call. The end of the DNA is better explained by TRBJ2-7, so the J call may be wrong. Germline lookup yields CDR1 MGHRA and CDR2 YSYEKL. The CDR3 is 15 amino acids. This CDR3 is CASSQVGSKPYEQYF. The CDR3 coding sequence is TGCGCCAGCAGCCAAGTCGGTAGCAAACCCTACGAGCAGTACTTC.

Here the CDR3 reads CASRTSLNTGELFF. CDR3 nucleotides: TGCGCCAGCAGGACTAGCCTGAACACCGGGGAGCTGTTTTTT. This sequence joins TRBV10-1 and TRBJ2-2, with TRBD2 matching 7 bases. Trimming removed 6 bases from V and 1 base from J; junction bases left unmatched: 2. This CDR3 has 14 residues. The germline V gene encodes CDR1 WNHNN and CDR2 SYGVQD (reference sequence).

The DNA of the CDR3 is TGTGCCAGCAGCGCACTAGCGTTGAGCTACAATGAGCAGTTCTTC. It codes for CASSALALSYNEQFF. V usage is TRBV2 and J usage is TRBJ2-1; TRBD2 matches at 7 bases. The V gene's germline CDR1 is SNHLY and CDR2 FYNNEI. The J segment lost 3 bases and the V segment lost 6 bases, leaving 8 bases of the junction unmatched. CDR3 size: 15 residues. Looking up the rest from reference TRBV2 and TRBJ2-1 gives the full variable domain: EPEVTQTPSHQVTQMGQEVILRCVPISNHLYFYWYRQILGQKVEFLVSFYNNEISEKSEIFDDQFSVERPDGSNFTLKIRSTKLEDSAMYFCASSALALSYNEQFFGPGTRLTVL.

The CDR3 loop reads CASSLDDNQETQYF. The CDR3 DNA is TGCGCCAGCAGCTTGGACGACAACCAAGAGACCCAGTACTTC. The chain recombines TRBV5-1 with TRBJ2-5; D call uncertain. The germline V and J ends were trimmed by 0 bases and 0 bases, with 6 bases remaining between them. From germline, CDR1 is SGHRS and CDR2 YFSETQ. This CDR3 is 14 amino acids long.

V usage is TRBV14 and J usage is TRBJ2-1; a possible D gene is TRBD2 (6 bases). Germline-derived CDR1 and CDR2 are SGHDN and FVKESK. The V end lost 4 bases, the J end lost 0 bases, and 16 bases lay between the germline ends. This CDR3 region has 17 residues. The CDR3 region is CASSLHGGTSSYNEQFF. The CDR3 DNA reads TGTGCCAGCAGCCTCCACGGAGGGACGAGCTCCTACAATGAGCAGTTCTTC.

CDR3 sequence (DNA): TGTGCCAGTAGTATAGTGGCTAGCGCGACCTACAATGAGCAGTTCTTC. Encoded protein: CASSIVASATYNEQFF. The chain uses TRBV19 and TRBJ2-1; D perhaps matches TRBD2 (6 bases). Germline V CDR1 and CDR2: LNHDA, SQIVND (reference sequence). The CDR3 has 16 residues. V lost 1 base, J lost 2 bases, and 12 bases lay in between.

Only one count was recorded for this clone. The V gene is TRBV5-1, the J gene TRBJ2-5, with D possibly being TRBD1 (6 bases). V lost 0 bases and J 0 bases, leaving 9 bases between the germline ends. The CDR3 is 15 residues long. CDR1 is SGHRS, CDR2 YFSETQ, per germline. The CDR3 reads CASSLAWDNQETQYF. The CDR3 nucleotides are TGCGCCAGCAGCTTGGCTTGGGACAACCAAGAGACCCAGTACTTC.

The table lists this clone with a count of one. The rearrangement uses TRBV5-6 and TRBJ1-1, with 9 bases matching TRBD1. V lost 0 bases to trimming and J lost 8 bases; unmatched junction nucleotides: 8. This CDR3 is 15 amino acids long. Germline-derived CDR1 and CDR2 are SGHDT and YYEEEE. Here the CDR3 reads CASSLGSQGAGEAFF. The CDR3 nucleotides read TGTGCCAGCAGCTTGGGATCACAGGGGGCGGGCGAAGCTTTCTTT. The whole variable domain, remainder taken from reference TRBV5-6 and TRBJ1-1, is DAGVTQSPTHLIKTRGQQVTLRCSPKSGHDTVSWYQQALGQGPQFIFQYYEEEERQRGNFPDRFSGHQFPNYSSELNVNALLLGDSALYLCASSLGSQGAGEAFFGQGTRLTVV.

The rearrangement uses TRBV6-5 and TRBJ2-7; 11 bases match TRBD2. From germline, CDR1 is MNHEY and CDR2 SVGAGI. This CDR3 spans 13 amino acids. The CDR3 bases are TGTGCGGTCACTAGCGGGAGTTTTTCCGAGCAGTACTTC. Its protein is CAVTSGSFSEQYF.

J is TRBJ2-7 and V is TRBV28, with 13 bases that match TRBD2. With 2 bases clipped from V and 4 bases from J, the junction kept 2 bases outside the gene matches. CDR1 and CDR2 (germline): MDHEN, SYDVKM. There are 15 residues in the CDR3. DNA for the CDR3: TGTGCCAGCAGTTTAACTAGCGGGAGGGGTTACGAGCAGTACTTC. Residues: CASSLTSGRGYEQYF.

This chain links TRBV7-9 with TRBJ2-3, with no clear D. The V gene's germline CDR1 is SEHNR and CDR2 FQNEAQ (reference sequence). Between the trimmed V and J ends, which lost 4 bases and 2 bases, there was a span of 13 bases. This CDR3 spans 15 amino acids. As DNA, the CDR3 is TGTGCCAGCAGCTCGGCTGGAGACGACACAGATACGCAGTATTTT. It is translated as CASSSAGDDTDTQYF.

This chain links TRBV19 with TRBJ2-7, with TRBD1 as a possible D gene (5 bases). This CDR3 contains 15 residues. CDR1 and CDR2 (germline): LNHDA, SQIVND (reference sequence). Trimming stripped 4 bases from V and 3 bases from J, with 16 bases between. The CDR3 region is CASSNPVAGYYEQYF. The CDR3, as DNA: TGTGCCAGTAGTAACCCCGTCGCAGGGTACTACGAGCAGTACTTC.

This clone was observed once. The gene calls are TRBV23-1 and TRBJ1-5; tentatively, D is TRBD1 (6 bases). TRBV23-1 is sorted into the ORF group, with uncertain function. This CDR3 has 15 residues. With 3 bases removed from V and 2 bases from J, the gap between germline ends came to 11 bases. In nucleotides, the CDR3 is TGCGCCAGCAGTCACCCGGGGGCGCGCAATCAGCCCCAGCATTTT. Its protein product is CASSHPGARNQPQHF.

This rearrangement joins TRBV6-1 to TRBJ1-1; possible D gene TRBD1, 5 bases. The germline V gene encodes CDR1 MNHNS and CDR2 SASEGT. The CDR3 is 15 residues long. V lost 7 bases and J 5 bases, leaving 20 bases between the germline ends. The CDR3: CASTRIDRVGTEAFF. The CDR3 region has the DNA TGTGCCAGCACCAGAATAGACAGAGTGGGGACTGAAGCTTTCTTT.

V is TRBV14 and J is TRBJ2-5; TRBD2 matches 14 bases. V lost 4 bases, J lost 1 base, and 8 bases stayed unmatched. Germline V CDR1 and CDR2: SGHDN, FVKESK. The CDR3 consists of 18 residues. CDR3 nucleotide sequence: TGTGCCAGCAGCCGACGGACTAGCGGGAGGCGAACCCAAGAGACCCAGTACTTC. It specifies CASSRRTSGRRTQETQYF.

J is TRBJ2-2 and V is TRBV28, with TRBD1 identical over 8 bases. The CDR3 has 15 residues. Germline V gives CDR1 MDHEN, CDR2 SYDVKM. V lost 5 bases to trimming and J lost 4 bases; unmatched junction nucleotides: 6. The CDR3 sequence: CASSRQGSFTGELFF. CDR3 bases: TGTGCCAGCAGTCGACAGGGGTCCTTCACCGGGGAGCTGTTTTTT.

A single count supports this clone. The gene calls are TRBV6-6 and TRBJ1-3, with D possibly TRBD1 on 6 matching bases. The V end was cut by 0 bases, the J end by 6 bases, with 12 bases between. The CDR3 has 15 amino acids. Germline CDR1 is MNHNY and CDR2 is SVGAGI (reference sequence). Here the CDR3 DNA reads TGTGCCAGCAGTTACTCAACCGGACAGCAAAACACCATATATTTT. It encodes CASSYSTGQQNTIYF.

To note about this clone: Other DNA sequences in this specimen translate into the identical CDR3. The V gene is TRBV9, the J gene TRBJ2-3; 7 bases match TRBD2. The germline CDR1 and CDR2 sequences are SGDLS and YYNGEE. The V and J ends lost 0 bases and 1 base, in that order; junction bases with no gene match: 2. This CDR3 spans 15 amino acids. CDR3 nucleotide sequence: TGTGCCAGCAGCGTAGCGGGAGGTGGCACAGATACGCAGTATTTT. Amino acids: CASSVAGGGTDTQYF.

The chain couples TRBV27 to TRBJ2-2; no reliable D call. There are 11 residues in the CDR3. In germline, CDR1 is MNHEY, CDR2 SMNVEV (reference sequence). Trimming took 3 bases from V and 6 from J, leaving 2 bases between them. The CDR3 DNA is TGTGCCAGCAGTTTTCCCGGGGAGCTGTTTTTT. Protein: CASSFPGELFF.

V gene TRBV7-6 combines with J gene TRBJ2-7, with TRBD2 matching over 8 bases. Germline CDR1 SGHVS, CDR2 FNYEAQ. The V and J ends lost 5 bases and 5 bases, in that order; junction bases with no gene match: 14. The CDR3 runs to 16 residues. For the CDR3, the DNA is TGTGCCAGCAGCCCCTCTGCGACTAGCGTGCGGCACGAGCAGTACTTC. Translating gives CASSPSATSVRHEQYF.

This clone was seen a single time. The genes are TRBV25-1 and TRBJ2-7; D is perhaps TRBD1 (6 bases). Trimming stripped 5 bases from V and 0 bases from J, with 8 bases between. Germline CDR1 and CDR2: MGHDK and SYGVNS. The CDR3 is made up of 13 amino acids. The CDR3 here is CASSQGPSYEQYF. The CDR3 DNA follows: TGTGCCAGCAGTCAGGGGCCCTCCTACGAGCAGTACTTC.

The chain links TRBV30 to TRBJ1-1; 9 nucleotides line up with TRBD1. CDR3 length: 14 amino acids. Per germline, CDR1 GTSNPN and CDR2 SVGIG (reference sequence). Trimming took 1 base from V and 4 from J; bases not matched to a gene: 4. CDR3 sequence reads: CAWSEGQGSTEAFF. The CDR3 DNA follows: TGTGCCTGGAGTGAGGGACAGGGAAGCACTGAAGCTTTCTTT.

The chain couples TRBV27 to TRBJ1-4, with D possibly matching TRBD1 (6 bases). V lost 8 bases and J 7 bases, leaving 17 bases between the germline ends. Germline CDR1 and CDR2: MNHEY and SMNVEV (reference sequence). The CDR3 sequence is 14 residues long. The CDR3 DNA follows: TGTGCCAGCGGAGAATGGGGGCCTCCTGAAAAACTGTTTTTT. This gives the protein CASGEWGPPEKLFF.

The chain combines TRBV11-2 with TRBJ2-7; possibly TRBD1 or TRBD2 for D (5 bases each). This CDR3 spans 13 amino acids. CDR1 is SGHAT and CDR2 is FQNNGV in the germline V gene. The V and J ends lost 6 bases and 3 bases respectively, with 12 bases between them. Here the CDR3 DNA reads TGTGCCAGCAGATTGGCAGGGAGCTACGAGCAGTACTTC. Amino acids: CASRLAGSYEQYF.

This sequence joins TRBV7-9 and TRBJ2-5, with D tentatively TRBD2 (6 bases). With the DNA end fitting TRBJ2-7 better, the J assignment may be wrong. The CDR3 loop spans 13 amino acids. In germline, CDR1 is SEHNR, CDR2 FQNEAQ (reference sequence). CDR3 loop: CASTGGESREQYF. CDR3 nucleotides: TGTGCCAGCACCGGGGGAGAGAGTCGCGAGCAGTACTTC.